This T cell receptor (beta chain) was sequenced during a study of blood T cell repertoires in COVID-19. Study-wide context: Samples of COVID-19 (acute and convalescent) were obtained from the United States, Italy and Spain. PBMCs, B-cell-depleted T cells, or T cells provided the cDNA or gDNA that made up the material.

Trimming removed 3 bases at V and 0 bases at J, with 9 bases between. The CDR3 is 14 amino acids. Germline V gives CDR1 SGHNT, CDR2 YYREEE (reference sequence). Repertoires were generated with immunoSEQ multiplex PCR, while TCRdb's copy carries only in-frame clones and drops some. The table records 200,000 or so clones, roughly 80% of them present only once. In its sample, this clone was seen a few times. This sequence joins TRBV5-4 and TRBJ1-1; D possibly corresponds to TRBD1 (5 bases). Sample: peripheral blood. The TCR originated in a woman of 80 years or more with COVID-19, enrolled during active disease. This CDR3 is CASSWGLMNTEAFF. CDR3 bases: TGTGCCAGCAGCTGGGGACTTATGAACACTGAAGCTTTCTTT.